This T cell receptor (beta chain) was profiled in a study of control samples from healthy donors and cancer patients. Trimming stripped 5 bases from V and 6 bases from J, with 20 bases between. This CDR3 has 15 residues. Germline V lookup: CDR1 ENHRY, CDR2 SYGVKD. Some clones are missing from TCRdb's copy, which holds only in-frame ones; the method was immunoSEQ multiplex PCR. The table shows roughly 180,000 clones, with more than 90% occurring only once. The genes are TRBV10-3 and TRBJ2-7; a possible D gene is TRBD1 (6 bases). The receptor comes from a woman aged 40-49 years in good health. Sequenced input: blood. CDR3 in amino acids: CAISWGTDSLGEQYF. DNA for the CDR3: TGTGCCATCAGTTGGGGAACGGACAGTCTAGGCGAGCAGTACTTC.